This T cell receptor (beta chain) was identified in a study of blood T cell repertoires in COVID-19. Study-wide context: The origin of the acute and convalescent COVID-19 samples was the United States, Italy and Spain. In each case, the material was cDNA or gDNA derived from T cells, B-cell-depleted T cells, or PBMCs.

Per the authors' pipeline: Researchers report that nucleated cell counts were estimated from reference gene primer amplification. The protocol was immunoSEQ multiplex PCR, while the TCRdb copy is restricted to in-frame clones and leaves out a portion. V and J calls and clone size follow that table, whereas D and trimming were derived from the DNA. The sample consists of fewer than 450,000 clones, roughly 88% of them appearing once. All recovered Cohort 3 donors got two negative PCRs, got clearance, or saw symptom resolution. Per the germline V gene, CDR1 is SGHNT and CDR2 is YENEEA. This CDR3 spans 15 amino acids. Trimming removed 5 bases at V and 4 bases at J, with 17 bases between.

This receptor was identified in a man in his late teens or twenties who had recovered from COVID-19. The sequencing input was PBMCs or T cells enriched from blood (not recorded which). This sequence joins TRBV11-3 and TRBJ2-5; D perhaps matches TRBD1 (6 bases). Written as DNA, the CDR3 is TGTGCCAGCAGCCTGAATGGACAGCAAGCAGAGACCCAGTACTTC. Protein product: CASSLNGQQAETQYF.